This TCR beta chain was identified in a study of blood T cell repertoires in COVID-19 (dated by TCRdb to 2018 to 2021). In the study overall: Collaborator samples came from the United States, Italy and Spain and covered acute and convalescent phases of COVID-19. A freely available public database, intended as a resource for researchers studying the immune response to SARS-CoV-2, is where the repertoires were released. HLA class I and class II types, where available, came from metadata supplied by the sample provider rather than from assay-based typing. A de-identified subject ID, COVID-19 status, age in years and sex were almost always included in the sample metadata. The material from the prospective study consisted of cDNA or gDNA derived from T cells, B-cell-depleted T cells, or PBMCs. The samples were drawn from two sources: the first 160 participants of the ongoing ImmuneRACE study, and fewer than 1,500 subjects contributed by 6 global collaborators. Subjects who had been exposed to COVID-19, were actively infected with it, or had recovered from it provided the deeply sampled blood TCRbeta repertoires that made up the dataset. General conclusions and limits of the study: The quantity of clinical and demographic metadata differed by source and by participant and was supplied without curation.

Including the terminal cysteine and phenylalanine, the CDR3 comprises 15 residues. Only the CDR3 part of the read is kept: 45 bases, read in frame from the first base. Trimming accounts for 6 bases at V and 2 bases at J, while the number of junction bases matched to no gene is 7. CDR1 and CDR2, looked up from the germline V gene, are WSHSY and SAAADI. Each collaborating institution followed its own protocols to collect whole blood in K2EDTA tubes. Collaborator samples were shipped for TCRbeta analysis as frozen whole blood, isolated PBMCs, or DNA extracted from either sample type. Note on this clone: Its antigen specificity is not known. Base-call qualities are not available, and no considerably larger clone is one nucleotide away.

The immunoSEQ Assay, a bias-controlled multiplex PCR, was used to amplify TCRbeta CDR3 regions from genomic DNA. Processing in the source paper ran as follows. The number of nucleated cells in each sample was estimated from the amplification of reference gene primers within the assay. Sequence reads were collapsed and filtered to measure the absolute abundance of every unique TCRbeta CDR3 rearrangement. For each sample, productive Simpson clonality was calculated by taking the square root of Simpson's diversity index across productive rearrangements. TCRdb holds this immuneACCESS table with in-frame rearrangements only. Some clones are missing; in checked studies, unresolved V genes explain under half, and the rest has no known cause. Clonal size and the V and J genes are those of that table, whereas D and trimming came from the DNA. The sample data list just over 90,000 clones, and 70% to 80% of these were observed just once. The ten top clones hold about 15% of the sample.

The TCR originated in a human donor in a cohort sampled during active COVID-19. Sequencing was done on a sample of peripheral blood. This chain joins TRBV10-2 to TRBJ2-7; the central 10 bases match TRBD1. The sequence in DNA is TGCGCCAGCAGGTACTCCGGGACAGGGGCCTACGAGCAGTACTTC. Translation gives CASRYSGTGAYEQYF.